A selection of T cell receptor beta chains follows, all from one sample in a study of Ad26.COV2.S vaccination and SARS-CoV-2 variants. The method was immunoSEQ multiplex PCR; TCRdb's version includes in-frame clones alone and lacks a portion of them. The sample lists around 270,000 clones, roughly nine tenths seen once, with less than 3.5% in the top ten. The starting material was peripheral blood, obtained in a trial of Ad26.COV2.S vaccine versus placebo. These receptors were obtained from a person between 18 and 65 years old who received the Ad26.COV2.S COVID-19 vaccine or a placebo. CDR3s include the opening cysteine and the closing phenylalanine or tryptophan. Each record gives: clone size, J gene, V gene, D gene, CDR3 DNA, CDR3 protein. D genes are given only for firm matches. Size tells how often a clone was seen (once, few, many) or the class of an expanded clone, and some rows leave it out.

clone size: NA
J gene: TRBJ2-1
V gene: TRBV7-2
D gene: TRBD1
CDR3 DNA: TGTGCCAGCAGCTTTCAGGGGGCGCGGTACAATGAGCAGTTCTTC
CDR3 protein: CASSFQGARYNEQFF

clone size: NA
J gene: TRBJ2-3
V gene: TRBV4-1
D gene: TRBD2
CDR3 DNA: TGCGCCAGCAGCGACTTGAGTGGACTAGCGGGAGGAGATACGCAGTATTTT
CDR3 protein: CASSDLSGLAGGDTQYF

clone size: once
J gene: TRBJ1-2
V gene: TRBV18
D gene: TRBD1
CDR3 DNA: TGTGCCAGCTCACAAACAGGGGCTGACTATGGCTACACCTTC
CDR3 protein: CASSQTGADYGYTF

clone size: NA
J gene: TRBJ2-2
V gene: TRBV7-2
D gene: TRBD2
CDR3 DNA: TGTGCCAGCAGCCAACTAGCGCTTGTCGGGGAGCTGTTTTTT
CDR3 protein: CASSQLALVGELFF

clone size: NA
J gene: TRBJ2-5
V gene: TRBV28
D gene: NA
CDR3 DNA: TGTGCCAGCAGTTTAGTTCCGGGGTTCCAAGAGACCCAGTACTTC
CDR3 protein: CASSLVPGFQETQYF

clone size: few
J gene: TRBJ2-4
V gene: TRBV5-1
D gene: NA
CDR3 DNA: TGCGCCAGCCGGCCGCAGGGTATGGAAGCCAAAAACATTCAGTACTTC
CDR3 protein: CASRPQGMEAKNIQYF

clone size: NA
J gene: TRBJ2-5
V gene: TRBV9
D gene: TRBD2
CDR3 DNA: TGTGCCAGCAGCGTAGGACTAGCGGAGACCCAGTACTTC
CDR3 protein: CASSVGLAETQYF

clone size: NA
J gene: TRBJ2-3
V gene: TRBV4-1
D gene: NA
CDR3 DNA: TGCGCCAGCAGCCAAGGATGGGCCCTACGCAGAGAAAGAGGGCCAGATACGCAGTATTTT
CDR3 protein: CASSQGWALRRERGPDTQYF

clone size: NA
J gene: TRBJ2-5
V gene: TRBV7-9
D gene: TRBD2
CDR3 DNA: TGTGCCAGCAGCTTAGGGACTAGCGGGTCCCAGTACTTC
CDR3 protein: CASSLGTSGSQYF

clone size: NA
J gene: TRBJ2-2
V gene: TRBV6-5
D gene: NA
CDR3 DNA: TGTGCCAGCAGTTACTCGAACGATCCCGGGGAGCTGTTTTTT
CDR3 protein: CASSYSNDPGELFF

clone size: NA
J gene: TRBJ2-1
V gene: TRBV27
D gene: TRBD1
CDR3 DNA: TGTGCCAGCAGAGAGGGCCCGGGACAGGGCCTCAATGAGCAGTTCTTC
CDR3 protein: CASREGPGQGLNEQFF

clone size: NA
J gene: TRBJ2-1
V gene: TRBV10-3
D gene: NA
CDR3 DNA: TGTGCCACCCTCTTCCAAGGAGGCAATGAGCAGTTCTTC
CDR3 protein: CATLFQGGNEQFF

clone size: NA
J gene: TRBJ2-7
V gene: TRBV9
D gene: TRBD2
CDR3 DNA: TGTGCCAGCAGCCCAGGACTAGTGTACGAGCAGTACTTC
CDR3 protein: CASSPGLVYEQYF

clone size: NA
J gene: TRBJ1-6
V gene: TRBV6-5
D gene: NA
CDR3 DNA: TGTGCCAGCAGTTACGTTCTTGCGGGGGTTTCACCCCTCCACTTT
CDR3 protein: CASSYVLAGVSPLHF

clone size: NA
J gene: TRBJ2-3
V gene: TRBV5-1
D gene: NA
CDR3 DNA: TGCGCCAGCAGCTTGGGTTTGGGTCCAGATACGCAGTATTTT
CDR3 protein: CASSLGLGPDTQYF

clone size: NA
J gene: TRBJ2-5
V gene: TRBV6-6
D gene: TRBD2
CDR3 DNA: TGTGCCAGCAGTCCGACCTGGGGGGGACAAGAGACCCAGTACTTC
CDR3 protein: CASSPTWGGQETQYF

clone size: NA
J gene: TRBJ1-4
V gene: TRBV7-9
D gene: NA
CDR3 DNA: TGTGCCAGCAGCCTCGGCGGAAATGAAAAACTGTTTTTT
CDR3 protein: CASSLGGNEKLFF

clone size: NA
J gene: TRBJ1-2
V gene: TRBV25-1
D gene: TRBD1
CDR3 DNA: TGTGCCAGTGGGGGACAGAACTATGGCTACACCTTC
CDR3 protein: CASGGQNYGYTF

clone size: few
J gene: TRBJ2-2
V gene: TRBV4-2
D gene: NA
CDR3 DNA: TGTGCCAGCAGCCAAGATCCCGGACAACCCGGGGAGCTGTTTTTT
CDR3 protein: CASSQDPGQPGELFF

clone size: few
J gene: TRBJ2-1
V gene: TRBV10-3
D gene: TRBD2
CDR3 DNA: TGTGCCATCAGTGAGTCGAGGGAGTTAGCGGGATGTGAGCAGTTCTTC
CDR3 protein: CAISESRELAGCEQFF

clone size: NA
J gene: TRBJ1-1
V gene: TRBV5-4
D gene: TRBD1
CDR3 DNA: TGTGCCAGCAGAGGGACAGGGGCTGGTGAAGCTTTCTTT
CDR3 protein: CASRGTGAGEAFF

clone size: NA
J gene: TRBJ2-7
V gene: TRBV4-1
D gene: TRBD2
CDR3 DNA: TGCGCCAGCAGCCAAGATAGGACTAGCGGAACCTACGAGCAGTACTTC
CDR3 protein: CASSQDRTSGTYEQYF

clone size: NA
J gene: TRBJ1-2
V gene: TRBV29-1
D gene: NA
CDR3 DNA: TGCAGCGTAACGATGACGGTCGGGGATGGCTACACCTTC
CDR3 protein: CSVTMTVGDGYTF

clone size: NA
J gene: TRBJ2-3
V gene: TRBV7-6
D gene: TRBD1
CDR3 DNA: TGTGCCAGCAGCTCTATGGGGGGACAGGGGTCAGATACGCAGTATTTT
CDR3 protein: CASSSMGGQGSDTQYF

clone size: NA
J gene: TRBJ2-2
V gene: TRBV30
D gene: TRBD2
CDR3 DNA: TGTGCCTGGAGTGTACAGCTAGCGGGGGGGCTGGAGCTGTTTTTT
CDR3 protein: CAWSVQLAGGLELFF

clone size: NA
J gene: TRBJ2-7
V gene: TRBV7-2
D gene: NA
CDR3 DNA: TGTGCCAGCAGCTTAGCTAGCCTAAGCTACGAGCAGTACTTC
CDR3 protein: CASSLASLSYEQYF

clone size: NA
J gene: TRBJ2-7
V gene: TRBV4-3
D gene: NA
CDR3 DNA: TGCGCCAGCAGCCAATCTACGGTCCTCGGCGAGCAGTACTTC
CDR3 protein: CASSQSTVLGEQYF

clone size: NA
J gene: TRBJ2-5
V gene: TRBV7-9
D gene: TRBD1
CDR3 DNA: TGTGCCAGCAGCTTAGCTGAGACAGGGTTTGAGACCCAGTACTTC
CDR3 protein: CASSLAETGFETQYF

clone size: NA
J gene: TRBJ1-2
V gene: TRBV3-1/TRBV3-2
D gene: TRBD1
CDR3 DNA: TGTGCCAGCAGCCCCAGTCCCGGGACAGGGCTGGGTGGCTACACCTTC
CDR3 protein: CASSPSPGTGLGGYTF

clone size: once
J gene: TRBJ1-4
V gene: TRBV4-3
D gene: TRBD1
CDR3 DNA: TGCGCCAGCAGCCAAGAACTAGGGACAGGGAACGAAAAACTGTTTTTT
CDR3 protein: CASSQELGTGNEKLFF

clone size: once
J gene: TRBJ2-3
V gene: TRBV7-2
D gene: NA
CDR3 DNA: TGTGCCAGCAGCTTAACCCCCGTTGAAACAGATACGCAGTATTTT
CDR3 protein: CASSLTPVETDTQYF

clone size: few
J gene: TRBJ2-1
V gene: TRBV11-2
D gene: NA
CDR3 DNA: TGTGCCAGCAGCTTGAGGGGATCATACAATGAGCAGTTCTTC
CDR3 protein: CASSLRGSYNEQFF

clone size: NA
J gene: TRBJ2-1
V gene: TRBV5-1
D gene: TRBD1
CDR3 DNA: TGCGCCAGCAGCGCCACAGGGGGTCTACTCCTCTACAATGAGCAGTTCTTC
CDR3 protein: CASSATGGLLLYNEQFF

clone size: NA
J gene: TRBJ1-5
V gene: TRBV10-3
D gene: NA
CDR3 DNA: TGTGCCTCAGGCAGGGTAGGTCAGCCCCAGCATTTT
CDR3 protein: CASGRVGQPQHF

clone size: NA
J gene: TRBJ1-1
V gene: TRBV4-1
D gene: NA
CDR3 DNA: TGCGCCAGCAGCCTAGCTCGCGGACAGCTGAACACTGAAGCTTTCTTT
CDR3 protein: CASSLARGQLNTEAFF

clone size: NA
J gene: TRBJ1-2
V gene: TRBV4-1
D gene: NA
CDR3 DNA: TGCGCCAGCAGCCAAGCCCTGACATCTAACTATGGCTACACCTTC
CDR3 protein: CASSQALTSNYGYTF

clone size: NA
J gene: TRBJ2-3
V gene: TRBV7-9
D gene: NA
CDR3 DNA: TGTGCCAGCAGCGGGGGGTCCCTGAGGGCAGATACGCAGTATTTT
CDR3 protein: CASSGGSLRADTQYF

clone size: NA
J gene: TRBJ2-1
V gene: TRBV3-1/TRBV3-2
D gene: TRBD2
CDR3 DNA: TGTGCCAGCAGCCCCTGGACTAGCGGGACAAACTACAATGAGCAGTTCTTC
CDR3 protein: CASSPWTSGTNYNEQFF

clone size: NA
J gene: TRBJ2-1
V gene: TRBV3-1/TRBV3-2
D gene: NA
CDR3 DNA: TGTGCCAGCAGCCAAGTATCTACCCCCCCCTTAAGCAATGAGCAGTTCTTC
CDR3 protein: CASSQVSTPPLSNEQFF

clone size: once
J gene: TRBJ2-6
V gene: TRBV4-3
D gene: NA
CDR3 DNA: NA
CDR3 protein: CASSQDNFGPALGANVLTF

clone size: NA
J gene: TRBJ2-1
V gene: TRBV25-1
D gene: NA
CDR3 DNA: TGTGCCAGCGGGGCTTACAATGAGCAGTTCTTC
CDR3 protein: CASGAYNEQFF

clone size: NA
J gene: TRBJ2-1
V gene: TRBV11-2
D gene: NA
CDR3 DNA: TGTGCCAGCAGCGCCTACTCCCCCACTAGTAAAAATGAGCAGTTCTTC
CDR3 protein: CASSAYSPTSKNEQFF

clone size: NA
J gene: TRBJ1-2
V gene: TRBV19
D gene: NA
CDR3 DNA: TGTGCCAGTAGTATCGACAGCGCCTTACGAAACTATGGCTACACCTTC
CDR3 protein: CASSIDSALRNYGYTF

clone size: NA
J gene: TRBJ2-7
V gene: TRBV7-2
D gene: NA
CDR3 DNA: TGTGCCAGCAGCTTAGTCTCTATTGTCCTGAACTCCTACGAGCAGTACTTC
CDR3 protein: CASSLVSIVLNSYEQYF